The source of this TCR beta chain is a study of T cells in tuberculosis. Study-wide background: PBMC were archived before or within 7 days of starting treatment. Whole-study results and caveats: Samples were chosen by availability of cryopreserved specimens.

The repertoire was sequenced with immunoSEQ multiplex PCR; TCRdb's copy has only in-frame clones and lacks some. The sample records roughly 32,000 clones, roughly 93% being singletons. This CDR3 has 14 residues. Germline CDR1 MGHRA, CDR2 YSYEKL. Trimming pared 4 bases from V and 6 bases from J, leaving 15 bases between. Stated time point: new active TB diagnosis, blood taken before or within 7 days of starting treatment. About this clone: Its target is unknown.

The receptor's source is an adult with tuberculosis. V usage is TRBV4-1 and J usage is TRBJ1-1; tentative D call: TRBD1 (5 bases). Source: PBMCs, taken at tuberculosis diagnosis. The CDR3 region is CASSRGGVQAEAFF. The CDR3 region has the DNA TGCGCCAGCAGCCGGGGGGGAGTGCAGGCTGAAGCTTTCTTT.